This T cell receptor beta chain was documented in a study of CD8 T cell repertoires and HIV-1 epitope variants. The protocol was immunoSEQ multiplex PCR, while the TCRdb copy is restricted to in-frame clones and leaves out a portion. The table lists about 90,000 clones, roughly 77% of them singletons. The V end lost 4 bases, the J end lost 11 bases, and 12 bases lay between the germline ends. Per germline, CDR1 SNHLY and CDR2 FYNNEI. This CDR3 is 12 amino acids long. The TCR sequence derives from a male donor with HIV. The chain links TRBV2 to TRBJ1-5; no definite D call. The material sequenced was uncultured baseline CD8+ T cells from peripheral blood mononuclear cells (PBMCs). This CDR3 reads CASSVSLWAQHF. The CDR3 DNA is TGTGCCAGCAGTGTTTCTTTATGGGCCCAGCATTTT.